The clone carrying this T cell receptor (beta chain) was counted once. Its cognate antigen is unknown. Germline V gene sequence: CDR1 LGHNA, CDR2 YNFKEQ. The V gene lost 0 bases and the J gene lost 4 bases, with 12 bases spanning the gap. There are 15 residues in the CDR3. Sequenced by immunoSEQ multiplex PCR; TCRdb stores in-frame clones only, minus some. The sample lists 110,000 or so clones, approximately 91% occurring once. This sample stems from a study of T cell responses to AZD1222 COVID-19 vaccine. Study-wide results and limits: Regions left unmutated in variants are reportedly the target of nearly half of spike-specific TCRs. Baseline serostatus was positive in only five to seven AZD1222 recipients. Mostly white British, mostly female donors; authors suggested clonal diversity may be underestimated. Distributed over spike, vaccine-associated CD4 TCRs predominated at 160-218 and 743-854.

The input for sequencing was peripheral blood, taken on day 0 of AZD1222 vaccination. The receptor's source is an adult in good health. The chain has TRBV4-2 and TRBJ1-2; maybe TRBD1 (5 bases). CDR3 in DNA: TGTGCCAGCAGCCAAGATTTTAGACAGTCCTATGGCTACACCTTC. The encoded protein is CASSQDFRQSYGYTF.